The 18 T cell receptor beta chains below were found in one sample sequenced in a study of control samples from healthy donors and cancer patients. Profiling relied on immunoSEQ multiplex PCR, and the TCRdb table lists in-frame clones only, not all of them. The sample lists over 200,000 clones; roughly 87% were seen once. Input material: PBMCs. These receptors all come from a woman between 55 and 75 years old with lung cancer.

The rearrangement uses TRBV7-9 and TRBJ1-1; D unclear. The V and J ends lost 1 base and 11 bases respectively, with 14 bases between them. Germline CDR1 and CDR2: SEHNR and FQNEAQ (reference sequence). CDR3 length: 13 amino acids. The CDR3 loop reads CASSLDGWRGAFF. The CDR3 DNA is TGTGCCAGCAGCTTAGACGGTTGGCGAGGGGCTTTCTTT.

V is TRBV6-1 and J is TRBJ2-7, with D hard to call. The V end was cut by 2 bases, the J end by 2 bases, with 10 bases between. The CDR3 is 14 residues long. Germline CDR1 MNHNS, CDR2 SASEGT. CDR3 in amino acids: CASSEWLATYEQYF. The CDR3 nucleotides read TGTGCCAGCAGTGAATGGTTAGCCACCTACGAGCAGTACTTC.

This chain joins TRBV5-1 and TRBJ2-3, with TRBD1 identical over 11 bases. V was clipped by 0 bases and J by 4 bases; unmatched bases: 4. The CDR3 runs 16 residues. Germline V gene sequence: CDR1 SGHRS, CDR2 YFSETQ. The CDR3 coding sequence is TGCGCCAGCAGCTTGGAAAGGACAGGGGGCCCAGATACGCAGTATTTT. It encodes CASSLERTGGPDTQYF.

The chain uses TRBV10-2 and TRBJ2-5; D is possibly TRBD2 (5 bases). The CDR3 totals 10 residues. Germline loops: CDR1 WSHSY, CDR2 SAAADI. CDR3 in DNA: TGCGGGAGGTGGGCCCGGACCCAGTACTTC. This codes for CGRWARTQYF.

CDR3 loop: CASSPGQGGGTEAFF. CDR3 nucleotide sequence: TGTGCCAGCTCACCCGGACAGGGAGGGGGCACTGAAGCTTTCTTT. V gene TRBV18 combines with J gene TRBJ1-1, with 8 bases identical to TRBD1. Unmatched junction bases numbered 7, after V lost 3 bases and J lost 4 bases. This CDR3 spans 15 amino acids. Germline CDR1 is KGHSH and CDR2 is LQKENI. The entire variable domain, with the rest obtained from reference TRBV18 and TRBJ1-1, is as follows: NAGVMQNPRHLVRRRGQEARLRCSPMKGHSHVYWYRQLPEEGLKFMVYLQKENIIDESGMPKERFSAEFPKEGPSILRIQQVVRGDSAAYFCASSPGQGGGTEAFFGQGTRLTVV.

The chain joins TRBV5-5 to TRBJ1-4, with D possibly matching TRBD1 (6 bases). Germline values: CDR1 SGHKS, CDR2 YYEKEE (reference sequence). V lost 4 bases, J lost 5 bases, and 12 bases lay in between. The CDR3 is 14 residues long. The CDR3: CASSPQGQNEKLFF. The CDR3 DNA follows: TGTGCCAGCAGCCCACAGGGTCAAAATGAAAAACTGTTTTTT.

The V call is TRBV5-6, the J call TRBJ2-3; D gene uncertain. The V end was cut by 5 bases, the J end by 2 bases, with 12 bases between. The CDR3 loop spans 14 amino acids. CDR1 is SGHDT, CDR2 YYEEEE, per germline. The CDR3 nucleotides read TGTGCCAGCAGGTGGTCTTCACTCACAGATACGCAGTATTTT. Residues: CASRWSSLTDTQYF.

The J gene is TRBJ2-3, the V gene TRBV2; TRBD2 matches at 11 bases. J gave up 1 base and V 5 bases, and 5 bases lay outside the gene matches. This CDR3 is built from 16 residues. Looked up from germline, CDR1 is SNHLY and CDR2 is FYNNEI. CDR3 in amino acids: CASSREGLAGTDTQYF. The CDR3 DNA reads as TGTGCCAGCAGTCGGGAGGGACTAGCGGGCACAGATACGCAGTATTTT.

The gene calls are TRBV15 and TRBJ2-7; 7 bases fit TRBD1. Germline V lookup: CDR1 LNHNV, CDR2 YYDKDF (reference sequence). CDR3 length: 15 amino acids. The J segment lost 6 bases and the V segment lost 3 bases, leaving 11 bases of the junction unmatched. CDR3 in amino acids: CATSSRDRALSEQYF. The CDR3 DNA reads TGTGCCACCAGCAGCCGGGACAGAGCCCTTAGCGAGCAGTACTTC. Drawing the rest from reference TRBV15 and TRBJ2-7, the complete variable domain is DAMVIQNPRYQVTQFGKPVTLSCSQTLNHNVMYWYQQKSSQAPKLLFHYYDKDFNNEADTPDNFQSRRPNTSFCFLDIRSPGLGDTAMYLCATSSRDRALSEQYFGPGTRLTVT.

J is TRBJ2-7 and V is TRBV5-8; 9 nucleotides line up with TRBD1. Trimming at V came to 1 base and at J to 2 bases, leaving 4 bases not matched to a gene. The V gene's germline CDR1 is SGHTS and CDR2 YDEGEE. The CDR3 spans 15 residues. CDR3 nucleotides: TGTGCCAGCAGCTTGAGGGACAGGGCGACCTACGAGCAGTACTTC. Amino acid sequence: CASSLRDRATYEQYF.

The rearrangement links TRBV2 to TRBJ2-7, with D unresolved. Between the trimmed V and J ends, which lost 7 bases and 4 bases, there was a span of 17 bases. Germline values: CDR1 SNHLY, CDR2 FYNNEI. The CDR3 consists of 14 residues. The CDR3 loop is CASTVDLMSYEQYF. Written as DNA, the CDR3 is TGTGCCAGCACCGTGGACCTAATGTCATACGAGCAGTACTTC. Based on the CDR3 plus reference TRBV2 and TRBJ2-7, the full variable domain is EPEVTQTPSHQVTQMGQEVILRCVPISNHLYFYWYRQILGQKVEFLVSFYNNEISEKSEIFDDQFSVERPDGSNFTLKIRSTKLEDSAMYFCASTVDLMSYEQYFGPGTRLTVT.

The chain couples TRBV28 to TRBJ1-1; D remains unclear. The V gene's germline CDR1 is MDHEN and CDR2 SYDVKM. The CDR3 totals 13 residues. With 8 bases removed from V and 2 bases from J, the gap between germline ends came to 12 bases. CDR3 DNA: TGTGCCAGCCTCCCGTTCGGAAACACTGAAGCTTTCTTT. Amino acid sequence: CASLPFGNTEAFF.

The chain joins TRBV6-5 to TRBJ2-2; D is possibly TRBD1 or TRBD2 (5 bases each). Germline V gene sequence: CDR1 MNHEY, CDR2 SVGAGI. The V end was cut by 4 bases, the J end by 3 bases, with 12 bases between. The CDR3 extends over 15 amino acids. CDR3: CASSWVGGYTGELFF. DNA of the CDR3: TGTGCCAGCAGTTGGGTTGGGGGTTACACCGGGGAGCTGTTTTTT.

V is TRBV7-9 and J is TRBJ2-7; weak D call: TRBD1 (5 bases). The V and J ends lost 8 bases and 4 bases respectively, with 18 bases between them. CDR1 SEHNR and CDR2 FQNEAQ come from the germline V gene (reference sequence). The CDR3 runs to 14 residues. The CDR3 sequence is CASSRWQGSYEQYF. The CDR3 DNA reads as TGTGCCAGCTCCCGGTGGCAGGGAAGTTACGAGCAGTACTTC. Based on the CDR3 plus reference TRBV7-9 and TRBJ2-7, the full variable domain is DTGVSQNPRHKITKRGQNVTFRCDPISEHNRLYWYRQTLGQGPEFLTYFQNEAQLEKSRLLSDRFSAERPKGSFSTLEIQRTEQGDSAMYLCASSRWQGSYEQYFGPGTRLTVT.

The chain joins TRBV2 to TRBJ1-1, with D possibly TRBD1 on 6 matching bases. This CDR3 has 14 amino acids. Germline V gives CDR1 SNHLY, CDR2 FYNNEI. The V end was cut by 3 bases, the J end by 4 bases, with 12 bases between. CDR3: CASSDQGMGTEAFF. CDR3 in DNA: TGTGCCAGCAGTGATCAGGGGATGGGCACTGAAGCTTTCTTT.

The V gene is TRBV6-5, the J gene TRBJ1-4; TRBD1 is a possible D gene (5 bases). Germline V gene data show CDR1 as MNHEY and CDR2 as SVGAGI. V was trimmed by 2 bases and J by 7 bases, leaving 14 bases between them. This CDR3 contains 15 residues. This chain's CDR3 is CASSYPGSLGEKLFF. The CDR3 DNA is TGTGCCAGCAGTTACCCAGGGAGCCTCGGTGAAAAACTGTTTTTT.

The V call is TRBV5-1, the J call TRBJ2-1; 13 bases match TRBD2. J gave up 7 bases and V 4 bases, and 5 bases lay outside the gene matches. The CDR3 covers 15 residues. Looked up from germline, CDR1 is SGHRS and CDR2 is YFSETQ. CDR3 nucleotide sequence: TGCGCCAGCAGCCACGGACTAGCGGGAGCTAATGAGCAGTTCTTC. Its protein product is CASSHGLAGANEQFF.

J is TRBJ1-4 and V is TRBV12-3 or TRBV12-4, with D possibly TRBD1 on 5 matching bases. The CDR3 loop spans 13 amino acids. Trimming shortened V by 6 bases and J by 6 bases, and 11 bases separated the two germline ends. CDR3 DNA: TGTGCCAGCAGCCTCGGGACTCATGAAAAACTGTTTTTT. The encoded protein is CASSLGTHEKLFF.